Listed below are T cell receptor beta chains from one sample, sequenced in a study of blood T cell repertoires in COVID-19. The table came from immunoSEQ multiplex PCR; TCRdb's copy has only in-frame clones and leaves some out. This sample has roughly 250,000 clones, with around nine tenths found just once. Sample: peripheral blood. The receptors here all came from a man aged 40-55 years who had recovered from COVID-19. Each CDR3 is given with its conserved first and last residue. The D gene is left open where the match is weak. The size field is filled for only some rows; it gives once, few, many or a size class.

TRBD2 | TRBJ2-7 | TRBV11-2 | NA | TGTGCCAGCAGCGTCCTTCGCGGGGGAGGCGAGCAGTACTTC | CASSVLRGGGEQYF
TRBD1 | TRBJ1-2 | TRBV7-8 | NA | TGTGCCAGCAGCCCGGGACAGGGCGACGACTATGGCTACACCTTC | CASSPGQGDDYGYTF
NA | TRBJ2-7 | TRBV6-6 | NA | TGTGCCAGCAGCCTTACTCGGGGGAGCTCCTACGAGCAGTACTTC | CASSLTRGSSYEQYF
NA | TRBJ2-5 | TRBV24-1 | once | TGTGCCACCAGTGATCCTGGCCGGGGGGAGACCCAGTACTTC | CATSDPGRGETQYF
NA | TRBJ1-1 | TRBV6-5 | NA | TGTGCCAGCAGTTACGCACGACCGGGTTGGACTGAAGCTTTCTTT | CASSYARPGWTEAFF
NA | TRBJ1-3 | TRBV27 | NA | TGTGCCAGCAGTTTATTGGGCAGTCCCTCTGGAAACACCATATATTTT | CASSLLGSPSGNTIYF
TRBD1 | TRBJ1-2 | TRBV6-5 | NA | TGTGCCAGCAGTTTCTTCGGACAGGGTGGTTTAGGTGGCTACACCTTC | CASSFFGQGGLGGYTF
NA | TRBJ2-7 | TRBV7-3 | NA | TGTGCCAGCAGCTTAGGGTGGCGACTCCTCACCTACGAGCAGTACTTC | CASSLGWRLLTYEQYF
TRBD2 | TRBJ2-1 | TRBV19 | NA | TGTGCCAGTAGTATACAGCGACTAGCGGGAGCTCGTGAGCAGTTCTTC | CASSIQRLAGAREQFF
NA | TRBJ2-5 | TRBV9 | NA | TGTGCCAGCATGACAAACTTTGGGTACTTC | CASMTNFGYF
TRBD2 | TRBJ2-7 | TRBV6-5 | NA | TGTGCCAGCAGCCCCATTGCGGGGGAAAGGGAGCAGTACTTC | CASSPIAGEREQYF
NA | TRBJ2-7 | TRBV21-1 | once | TGTGCCGCCACCGGGACACTCACCTACGAGCAGTACTTC | CAATGTLTYEQYF
TRBD2 | TRBJ2-3 | TRBV19 | NA | TGTGCCAGTAGTATCCGGACCCTAGCGGGGGGTCAAGATACGCAGTATTTT | CASSIRTLAGGQDTQYF
NA | TRBJ2-7 | TRBV25-1 | NA | TGTGCCAGCAGTGCCCTCGTCGCGACAGTCTACGAGCAGTACTTC | CASSALVATVYEQYF
NA | TRBJ1-5 | TRBV6-5 | few | TGTGCCAGCACCGGATCAATAGCCAGCAATCAGCCCCAGCATTTT | CASTGSIASNQPQHF
NA | TRBJ2-1 | TRBV12-3/TRBV12-4 | NA | TGTGCCAGCAGAAGACTACCAAATGAGCAGTTCTTC | CASRRLPNEQFF
NA | TRBJ1-1 | TRBV7-9 | NA | TGTGCCAGCAGCCCAAACATGAGGATGAACACTGAAGCTTTCTTT | CASSPNMRMNTEAFF
TRBD1 | TRBJ1-1 | TRBV6-5 | NA | TGTGCCAGCAGTCTCGACAGGGGGCCGAACACTGAAGCTTTCTTT | CASSLDRGPNTEAFF
TRBD2 | TRBJ2-7 | TRBV6-6 | NA | TGTGCCAGCAGTTACGGGGCTAGCGGGACCTACGAGCAGTACTTC | CASSYGASGTYEQYF
NA | TRBJ2-4 | TRBV3-1/TRBV3-2 | NA | TGTGCCAGCAGCAGAGAACTAGCCAAAAACATTCAGTACTTC | CASSRELAKNIQYF
NA | TRBJ1-2 | TRBV3-1/TRBV3-2 | NA | TGTGCCAGCAGCGATACAAGTAACTATGGCTACACCTTC | CASSDTSNYGYTF
NA | TRBJ1-5 | TRBV7-2 | NA | TGTGCCAGCAGCTTAGACAGGGTAGGTCAGCCCCAGCATTTT | CASSLDRVGQPQHF
NA | TRBJ1-6 | TRBV4-3 | NA | TGCGCCAGCAGCCAAGTTACTACCTATAATTCACCCCTCCACTTT | CASSQVTTYNSPLHF
NA | TRBJ1-4 | TRBV6-5 | NA | TGTGCCAGCAGTTACTACAGAGCAACTAATGAAAAACTGTTTTTT | CASSYYRATNEKLFF
NA | TRBJ2-7 | TRBV27 | once | TGTGCCAGCAGCACTAACGGACTTCCCACCTACGAGCAGTACTTC | CASSTNGLPTYEQYF
NA | TRBJ1-2 | TRBV4-1 | NA | TGCGCCAGCAGCCTAGGCTGGCGGGGGCGGCAGGATGGCTACACCTTC | CASSLGWRGRQDGYTF
NA | TRBJ1-1 | TRBV2 | NA | TGTGCCAGCAGGCCCTTGGGGATCAGGGGAATGAACACTGAAGCTTTCTTT | CASRPLGIRGMNTEAFF
TRBD1 | TRBJ2-2 | TRBV7-8 | many | TGTGCCAGCAGCTCGGACAGGGGCGGGGAGCTGTTTTTT | CASSSDRGGELFF
NA | TRBJ1-5 | TRBV27 | NA | TGTGCCAGCAGTTCCAACCGCAGGGCTCAGCCCCAGCATTTT | CASSSNRRAQPQHF
NA | TRBJ2-3 | TRBV2 | NA | TGTGCCAGCAGCCACCGGGACTCAAGCACAGATACGCAGTATTTT | CASSHRDSSTDTQYF
NA | TRBJ1-1 | TRBV28 | few | TGTGCCAGCAGTTTAGGAGGGTTGGGCACTGAAGCTTTCTTT | CASSLGGLGTEAFF
TRBD2 | TRBJ2-5 | TRBV7-8 | NA | TGTGCCAGCAGCCCTTCACCCACTAGCGGGATTTCGGAGACCCAGTACTTC | CASSPSPTSGISETQYF